This T cell receptor beta chain was found in a study of T-cell reconstitution after alpha-beta-depleted transplantation in children. There are 16 residues in the CDR3. The germline CDR1 and CDR2 sequences are KGHDR and SFDVKD. The J segment lost 8 bases and the V segment lost 3 bases, leaving 8 bases of the junction unmatched. Molecular barcoding with unique molecular identifiers was used for the TCRbeta library. TCRdb processed the PCR reads anew with MiXCR; each CDR3 protein has one entry. The table records about 400,000 distinct CDR3 sequences, around 21% of them present only once. The specimen comprised PBMCs from the stem cell graft donor, sampled from the stem cell graft. The source is a human donor who donated a stem cell graft to a child with acute myeloid leukemia. J is TRBJ2-1 and V is TRBV24-1, with 11 positions matching TRBD2. CDR3 sequence reads: CATSDPLAGGPDEQFF. The CDR3 DNA sequence: TGTGCCACCAGTGATCCTTTAGCGGGAGGGCCCGATGAGCAGTTCTTC.